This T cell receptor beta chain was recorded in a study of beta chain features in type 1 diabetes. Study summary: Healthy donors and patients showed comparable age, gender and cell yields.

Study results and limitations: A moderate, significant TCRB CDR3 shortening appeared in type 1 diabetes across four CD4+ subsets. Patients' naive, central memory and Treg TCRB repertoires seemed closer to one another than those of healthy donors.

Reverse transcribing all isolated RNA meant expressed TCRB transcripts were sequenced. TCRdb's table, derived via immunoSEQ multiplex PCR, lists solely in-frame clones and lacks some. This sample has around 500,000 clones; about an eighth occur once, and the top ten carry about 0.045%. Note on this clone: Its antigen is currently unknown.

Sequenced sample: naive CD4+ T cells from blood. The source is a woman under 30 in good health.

CDR3 DNA sequence: TGTGCCAGCAGCAACCGGGACACGAAATACAATGAGCAGTTCTTC. As protein: CASSNRDTKYNEQFF. The V gene is TRBV7-3, the J gene TRBJ2-1; TRBD1 is a possible D gene (6 bases). Germline V gene lookup returns CDR1 SGHTA and CDR2 FQGTGA. Trimming removed 5 bases from V and 4 bases from J, with 15 bases in between. The CDR3 spans 15 residues.